The T cell receptor (beta chain) described here comes from a study of shared clonotypes between healthy human individuals. CDR3 length: 16 amino acids. Germline V gives CDR1 KGHSH, CDR2 LQKENI. V gave up 1 base and J gave up 2 bases, with 13 bases separating them. Note on this clone: What it recognizes is unknown.

Study conclusions and caveats: It was only blood that was sampled, and tissue repertoires likely differ. Some clonotypes were shared by all four sorted-subset donors, while others were not shared. The non-shared ones had lower generation probabilities than the shared ones.

Clones were read by immunoSEQ multiplex PCR, and TCRdb kept only the in-frame ones, dropping some. Found here are around 2.5 million clones, more than 85% of them singletons; the top ten hold roughly 0.39%. V usage is TRBV18 and J usage is TRBJ2-3, with D possibly matching TRBD2 (6 bases). The source material was naive CD4+ T cells from PBMCs. The subset: CD45RA+ positively selected. The source of this sequence is a man younger than 35 in good health. Some clones in this sample may be carry-over from other donors' samples. CDR3 sequence: CASSPLTGLTTDTQYF. The CDR3 nucleotides read TGTGCCAGCTCACCACTTACGGGACTTACCACAGATACGCAGTATTTT. Combining the CDR3 with reference TRBV18 and TRBJ2-3 gives the whole variable domain NAGVMQNPRHLVRRRGQEARLRCSPMKGHSHVYWYRQLPEEGLKFMVYLQKENIIDESGMPKERFSAEFPKEGPSILRIQQVVRGDSAAYFCASSPLTGLTTDTQYFGPGTRLTVL.